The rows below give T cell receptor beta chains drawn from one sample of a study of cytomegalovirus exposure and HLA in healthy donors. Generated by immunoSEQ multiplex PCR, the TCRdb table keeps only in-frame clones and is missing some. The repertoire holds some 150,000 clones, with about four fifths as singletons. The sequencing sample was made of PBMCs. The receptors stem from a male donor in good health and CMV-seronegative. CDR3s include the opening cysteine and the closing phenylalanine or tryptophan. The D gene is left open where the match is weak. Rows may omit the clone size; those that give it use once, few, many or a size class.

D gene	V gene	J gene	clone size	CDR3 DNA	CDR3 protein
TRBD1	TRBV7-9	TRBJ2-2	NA	TGTGCCAGCAGCTCCGGACAGGGGGGTACCGGGGAGCTGTTTTTT	CASSSGQGGTGELFF
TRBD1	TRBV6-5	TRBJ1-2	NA	TGTGCCAGCAGTTACTCTATCACAGGGGGGGGAGGCTACACCTTC	CASSYSITGGGGYTF
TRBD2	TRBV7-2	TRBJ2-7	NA	TGTGCCAGCAGCCAGGCCGGGACTAGTTTTCACGAGCAGTACTTC	CASSQAGTSFHEQYF
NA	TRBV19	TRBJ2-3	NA	TGTGCCAGTAGTCCATCAGGGCAGCTTAGCACAGATACGCAGTATTTT	CASSPSGQLSTDTQYF
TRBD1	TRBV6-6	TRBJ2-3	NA	TGTGCCAGCAGTTACGGCCAGGGGGCCGGCACAGATACGCAGTATTTT	CASSYGQGAGTDTQYF
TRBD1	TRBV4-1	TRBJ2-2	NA	TGCGCCAGCAGCAGGGGACAGGGGGCGAACACCGGGGAGCTGTTTTTT	CASSRGQGANTGELFF
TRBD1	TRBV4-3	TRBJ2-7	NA	TGCGCCAGCAGCCGAGACAGGACAGGGACGGGGTACGAGCAGTACTTC	CASSRDRTGTGYEQYF
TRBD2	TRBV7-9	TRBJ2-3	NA	TGTGCCAGCAGCTTAGGACCGGGGGGGCTGACAGATACGCAGTATTTT	CASSLGPGGLTDTQYF
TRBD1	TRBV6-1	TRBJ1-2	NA	TGTGCCAGCAGTGAATATGGACAGGGATTCTATGGCTACACCTTC	CASSEYGQGFYGYTF
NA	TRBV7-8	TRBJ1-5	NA	TGTGCCAGCAGCGTCAATCCCCAGCCCCAGCATTTT	CASSVNPQPQHF
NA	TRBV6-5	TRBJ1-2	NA	TGTGCCAGCAGTTACCATTCAGGGGTAACAGATGGCTACACCTTC	CASSYHSGVTDGYTF
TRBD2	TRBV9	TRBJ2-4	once	TGTGCCAGCAGCCCCGGCGGGGCGGGGGGCAAAAACATTCAGTACTTC	CASSPGGAGGKNIQYF
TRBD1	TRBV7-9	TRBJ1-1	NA	TGTTCCAGCAGACTGACAGGGCGAGAGGACACTGAAGCTTTCTTT	CSSRLTGREDTEAFF
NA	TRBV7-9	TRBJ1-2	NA	TGTTCCAGCAGCTTGTCTCAACTTGGCTACACCTTC	CSSSLSQLGYTF
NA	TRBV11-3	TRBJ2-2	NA	TGTGCCAGCAGCTTTCGAGGGGGGGTGAACACCGGGGAGCTGTTTTTT	CASSFRGGVNTGELFF
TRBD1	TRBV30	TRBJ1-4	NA	TGTGCCTGCGGACAGGGAGAAGAAAAACTGGTTTTT	CACGQGEEKLVF
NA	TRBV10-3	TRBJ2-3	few	TGTGCCATCAGTGACCGGGGGGCGGGCGGAGATACGCAGTATTTT	CAISDRGAGGDTQYF
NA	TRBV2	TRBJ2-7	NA	TGTGCCAGCAGTATAGGAACTAGCTACGAGCAGTACTTC	CASSIGTSYEQYF
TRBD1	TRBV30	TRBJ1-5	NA	TGTGCCTGGGGACCGGGACAGCTCAATCAGCCCCAGCATTTT	CAWGPGQLNQPQHF
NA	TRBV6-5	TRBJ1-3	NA	TGTGCCAGCAGTTATTCCGTGGGGCGCGGAAACACCATATATTTT	CASSYSVGRGNTIYF
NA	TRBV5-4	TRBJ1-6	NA	TGTGCCAGCAGCTTGGGAGGGACCTATAATTCACCCCTCCACTTT	CASSLGGTYNSPLHF
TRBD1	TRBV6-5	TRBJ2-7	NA	TGTGCCAGCAGCCCCGGACAGGGATGGCGCTACGAGCAGTACTTC	CASSPGQGWRYEQYF
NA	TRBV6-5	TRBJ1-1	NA	TGTGCCAGCAGCCGCATTACATCGGGGATGGGGGCTTTCTTT	CASSRITSGMGAFF
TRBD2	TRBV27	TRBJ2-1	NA	TGTGCCAGCGGGGTAGCGGGGGGCTACAATGAGCAGTTCTTC	CASGVAGGYNEQFF
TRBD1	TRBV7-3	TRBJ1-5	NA	TGTGCCAGCAGCCCAGAGCCGGGACAGGGGGCAGGCCAGCCCCAGCATTTT	CASSPEPGQGAGQPQHF
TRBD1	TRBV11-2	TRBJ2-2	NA	TGTGCCAGCAGCTTAAACCCCCAGGGGGCCACCGGGGAGCTGTTTTTT	CASSLNPQGATGELFF
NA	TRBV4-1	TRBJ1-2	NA	TGCGCCAGCAGCCAAGATAGGTCCGGGGTCGATGGCTACACCTTC	CASSQDRSGVDGYTF
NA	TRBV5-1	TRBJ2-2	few	TGCGCCAGCAGCTTTGCCCGACCAGGTGTAGGGGAGCTGTTTTTT	CASSFARPGVGELFF
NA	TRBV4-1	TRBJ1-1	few	TGCGCCAGCAGCCAAGTCCGGGGTTACACTGAAGCTTTCTTT	CASSQVRGYTEAFF
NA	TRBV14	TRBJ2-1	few	TGTGCCAGCAGCCACCAGGAACCCTACAATGAGCAGTTCTTC	CASSHQEPYNEQFF
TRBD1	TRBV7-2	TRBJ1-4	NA	TGTGCCAGCAGCGTCAGACGGGACAGTAATGAAAAACTGTTTTTT	CASSVRRDSNEKLFF
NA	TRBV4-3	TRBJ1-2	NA	TGCGCCAGCAGCGCTTCGACACTCAACTATGGCTACACCTTC	CASSASTLNYGYTF
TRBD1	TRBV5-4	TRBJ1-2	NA	TGTGCCAGCAGCCCTATAGACAGGGAAGGTGGCTACACCTTC	CASSPIDREGGYTF
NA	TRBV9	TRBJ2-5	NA	TGTGCCAGCAGCGTCAGGGATGGGGAGACCCAGTACTTC	CASSVRDGETQYF
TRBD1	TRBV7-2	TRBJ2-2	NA	TGTGCCAGCAGCTTATTGCAGGGGGCGACCGGGGAGCTGTTTTTT	CASSLLQGATGELFF
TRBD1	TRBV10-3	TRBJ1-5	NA	TGTGCCATCAGTCCAGGGGGATTCAATCAGCCCCAGCATTTT	CAISPGGFNQPQHF
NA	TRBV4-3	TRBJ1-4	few	TGCGCCAGCAGCCAAGATCGGAGCCAGGGGCGTGGAAAACTGTTTTTT	CASSQDRSQGRGKLFF
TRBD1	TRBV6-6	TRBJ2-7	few	TGTGCCAGCAGTTTGACAGGGGGCGTCAACGAGCAGTACTTC	CASSLTGGVNEQYF
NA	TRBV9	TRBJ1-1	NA	TGTGCCAGCAGCGCCCCAGGGAAGGGGAACACTGAAGCTTTCTTT	CASSAPGKGNTEAFF
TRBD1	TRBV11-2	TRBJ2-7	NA	TGTGCCAGCAGCGTGACAGGGAACTCCTACGAGCAGTACTTC	CASSVTGNSYEQYF
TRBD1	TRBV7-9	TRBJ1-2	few	TGTGCCAGCAGCTTAGTGGGACAGTTTAACTATGGCTACACCTTC	CASSLVGQFNYGYTF